The T cell receptor beta chain described here comes from a study of cytomegalovirus exposure and HLA in healthy donors. PCR involved 60 Vbeta and 13 Jbeta primers. Data came from immunoSEQ multiplex PCR; TCRdb stores just in-frame clones and leaves some out. The sample shows 100,000 or so clones, about 75% of them seen only once. The clonotype comes from a man aged 25-45 years in good health and CMV-seropositive. The sample taken for sequencing was PBMCs.

CDR3 nucleotides: TGTGCCAGCTCACCTCTTGAGACCCAGTACTTC. This codes for CASSPLETQYF. The chain couples TRBV18 to TRBJ2-5, with D unclear. The CDR3 has 11 residues. Germline CDR1 reads KGHSH; CDR2 reads LQKENI. Between the trimmed V and J ends, which lost 3 bases and 5 bases, there was a span of 4 bases. Combining the CDR3 with reference TRBV18 and TRBJ2-5 gives the whole variable domain NAGVMQNPRHLVRRRGQEARLRCSPMKGHSHVYWYRQLPEEGLKFMVYLQKENIIDESGMPKERFSAEFPKEGPSILRIQQVVRGDSAAYFCASSPLETQYFGPGTRLLVL.